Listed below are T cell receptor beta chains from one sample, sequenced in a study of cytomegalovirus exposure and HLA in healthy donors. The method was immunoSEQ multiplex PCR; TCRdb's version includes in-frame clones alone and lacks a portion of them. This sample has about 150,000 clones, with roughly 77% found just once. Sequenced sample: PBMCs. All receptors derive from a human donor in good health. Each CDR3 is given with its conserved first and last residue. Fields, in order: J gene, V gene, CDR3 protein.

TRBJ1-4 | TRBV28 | CASSSARTGINEKLFF
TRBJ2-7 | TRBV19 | CASRSTGTGLEQYF
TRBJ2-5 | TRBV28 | CASTSSRTGGRLETQYF
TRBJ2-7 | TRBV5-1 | CASSFGTSGKYEQYF
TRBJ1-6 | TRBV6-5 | CASSYQGTPLHF
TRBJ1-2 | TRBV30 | CAWSATELYGYTF
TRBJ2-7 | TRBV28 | CASSSLGGTYEQYF
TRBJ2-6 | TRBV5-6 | CASSSGDGWANVLTF
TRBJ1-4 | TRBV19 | CASSIEGGQGNEKLFF
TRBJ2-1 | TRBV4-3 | CASSQRLAPNEQFF
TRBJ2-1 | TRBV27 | CASSRGLAGNLWSNEQFF
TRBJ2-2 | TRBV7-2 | CASSQGTGGAGELFF
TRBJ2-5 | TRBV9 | CASSVTSLSQETQYF
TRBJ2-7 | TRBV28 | CASKLQGAADYEQYF
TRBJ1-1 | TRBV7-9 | CASSLSGGLEDTEAFF
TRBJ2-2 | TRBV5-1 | CASSPGLAGGTGELFF
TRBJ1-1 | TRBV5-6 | CASSFPYRGNTEAFF
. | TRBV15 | CATSRDSGGLEQYF
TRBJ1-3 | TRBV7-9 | CASSSPDRAGNTIYF
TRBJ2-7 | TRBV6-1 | CASRLSGPTYEQYF